These 19 T cell receptor beta chains originate from one sample sequenced in a study of cytomegalovirus exposure and HLA in healthy donors. The table came from immunoSEQ multiplex PCR; TCRdb's copy has only in-frame clones and leaves some out. Of fewer than 140,000 clones detected, about 85% appear once; the ten largest clones hold around 1.7%. The sequencing input was PBMCs. The receptors were sampled from a woman between 18 and 30 years old in good health and CMV-seropositive.

The rearrangement joins TRBV2 to TRBJ1-2; the D gene is possibly TRBD1 (5 bases). Germline CDR1 SNHLY, CDR2 FYNNEI. The V end lost 5 bases, the J end lost 12 bases, and 28 bases lay between the germline ends. This CDR3 has 16 amino acids. The CDR3 region has the DNA TGTGCCAGCAGTTTAATCAGGGAAACTTCTCCTATTAATGACACCTTC. Protein: CASSLIRETSPINDTF.

V and J are TRBV10-2 and TRBJ1-3, with a possible D match to TRBD1 (5 bases). The CDR3 has 15 residues. Germline values: CDR1 WSHSY, CDR2 SAAADI. V shed 6 bases and J shed 0 bases, with 12 bases lying between them. The CDR3 protein is CASRPTAVSGNTIYF. The DNA for the CDR3 is TGCGCCAGCAGACCGACAGCCGTCTCTGGAAACACCATATATTTT.

This rearrangement joins TRBV6-5 to TRBJ2-1; 9 positions agree with TRBD1. The V and J ends lost 2 bases and 9 bases, in that order; junction bases with no gene match: 5. The CDR3 runs to 14 residues. Looked up from germline, CDR1 is MNHEY and CDR2 is SVGAGI. The CDR3 nucleotides are TGTGCCAGCAGTTACGGGGGGACAGGGACTGAGCAGTTCTTC. It yields the protein CASSYGGTGTEQFF.

The chain uses TRBV14 and TRBJ1-1, with 8 positions matching TRBD1. Germline V gene data show CDR1 as SGHDN and CDR2 as FVKESK. The CDR3 sequence is 15 residues long. V was clipped by 3 bases and J by 1 base; unmatched bases: 4. The CDR3 coding sequence is TGTGCCAGCAGCCATCCGGACAGGGCGAACACTGAAGCTTTCTTT. Translating it yields CASSHPDRANTEAFF.

The chain uses TRBV6-1 and TRBJ2-1; 10 bases agree with TRBD2. The CDR3 has 14 residues. V lost 6 bases, J lost 4 bases, and 3 bases stayed unmatched. Germline CDR1 reads MNHNS; CDR2 reads SASEGT. CDR3 in DNA: TGTGCCAGCAGGACTAGCGGGCATTACAATGAGCAGTTCTTC. This encodes CASRTSGHYNEQFF.

The CDR3 nucleotides are TGTGCCAGCTCACCAGACAGGCTCCATAGCAATCAGCCCCAGCATTTT. Translated: CASSPDRLHSNQPQHF. The chain uses TRBV18 and TRBJ1-5, with TRBD1 as a possible D gene (6 bases). CDR1 and CDR2 from the germline V gene are KGHSH and LQKENI. With 2 bases removed from V and 0 bases from J, the gap between germline ends came to 11 bases. CDR3 size: 16 residues.

The J gene is TRBJ1-5, the V gene TRBV13; TRBD1 matches 7 bases. The germline V gene has CDR1 PRHDT and CDR2 FYEKMQ (reference sequence). The CDR3 is made up of 16 amino acids. Trimming took 0 bases from V and 3 from J; bases not matched to a gene: 5. CDR3: CASSLGGGQFNQPQHF. The CDR3 region has the DNA TGTGCCAGCAGCTTAGGGGGGGGACAGTTCAATCAGCCCCAGCATTTT. Supplemented by reference TRBV13 and TRBJ1-5, the full variable domain reads AAGVIQSPRHLIKEKRETATLKCYPIPRHDTVYWYQQGPGQDPQFLISFYEKMQSDKGSIPDRFSAQQFSDYHSELNMSSLELGDSALYFCASSLGGGQFNQPQHFGDGTRLSIL.

The V call is TRBV15, the J call TRBJ1-3; 7 bases agree with TRBD1. V shed 3 bases, J shed 0 bases, and the junction held 2 bases outside the gene matches. From germline, CDR1 is LNHNV and CDR2 YYDKDF (reference sequence). The CDR3 sequence is 15 residues long. DNA of the CDR3: TGTGCCACCAGCAGGGACAGGAGCTCTGGAAACACCATATATTTT. This codes for CATSRDRSSGNTIYF.

V gene TRBV9 combines with J gene TRBJ2-3; the match to TRBD2 covers 8 bases. V lost 4 bases to trimming and J lost 6 bases; unmatched junction nucleotides: 10. Germline CDR1 and CDR2: SGDLS and YYNGEE. The CDR3 has 15 amino acids. The chain's CDR3 is CASSPSGGRRDTQYF. The CDR3 bases are TGTGCCAGCAGCCCAAGCGGGGGCCGCAGGGATACGCAGTATTTT.

This chain links TRBV5-1 with TRBJ2-7, with 7 bases that match TRBD2. The length of the CDR3 is 19 residues. Germline V CDR1 and CDR2: SGHRS, YFSETQ. The V gene end was trimmed by 0 bases and the J gene end by 3 bases; junction bases not matched to a gene: 18. The CDR3 sequence: CASSLERGGKLRENYEQYV. Here the CDR3 DNA reads TGCGCCAGCAGCTTGGAGCGGGGAGGCAAACTACGGGAAAACTACGAGCAGTACGTC.

V is TRBV2 and J is TRBJ2-4; D not resolved. Between the trimmed V and J ends, which lost 8 bases and 4 bases, there was a span of 6 bases. CDR3 size: 11 residues. CDR1 is SNHLY and CDR2 is FYNNEI in the germline V gene. CDR3 protein: CASRVKNIQYF. In DNA form, the CDR3 reads TGTGCCAGCCGCGTAAAAAACATTCAGTACTTC.

The CDR3 DNA sequence: TGTGCCAGTAGGTCGGGAGGTGGCTACAATGAGCAGTTCTTC. Protein sequence: CASRSGGGYNEQFF. This rearrangement joins TRBV19 to TRBJ2-1, with TRBD2 matching over 7 bases. Germline-derived CDR1 and CDR2 are LNHDA and SQIVND (reference sequence). Unmatched junction bases numbered 5, after V lost 6 bases and J lost 3 bases. This CDR3 region has 14 residues.

The sample holds one count of this clone. The chain is built from TRBV27 and TRBJ1-1, with TRBD1 matching over 9 bases. After removal of 3 bases from V and 1 base from J, the junction contained 3 bases not matched to a gene. CDR3 length: 15 residues. Germline V lookup: CDR1 MNHEY, CDR2 SMNVEV (reference sequence). CDR3 amino acids: CASSLAGQGNTEAFF. The CDR3 region has the DNA TGTGCCAGCAGTTTGGCGGGACAGGGGAACACTGAAGCTTTCTTT.

The chain has TRBV5-3 and TRBJ2-3; 7 nucleotides line up with TRBD1. TRBV5-3 is classed as an ORF, of uncertain function. V shed 4 bases, J shed 5 bases, and the junction held 13 bases outside the gene matches. The CDR3 consists of 16 residues. The CDR3 loop is CARSTRTGFTVDTQYF. DNA for the CDR3: TGTGCCAGAAGCACCAGGACAGGCTTTACGGTAGATACGCAGTATTTT.

The chain carries TRBV6-6 and TRBJ2-1; 10 bases line up with TRBD2. The CDR3 is made up of 15 amino acids. Germline CDR1 is MNHNY and CDR2 is SVGAGI (reference sequence). Trimming cost V 2 bases and J 5 bases; bases outside gene matches: 3. The CDR3 here is CASSYGLAGDNEQFF. CDR3 in DNA: TGTGCCAGCAGTTACGGGCTAGCGGGGGACAATGAGCAGTTCTTC.

Here the CDR3 reads CASSLGGGQGSREQYV. CDR3 bases: TGTGCCAGCAGCTTAGGGGGAGGACAGGGCTCTCGCGAGCAGTACGTC. The chain employs TRBV7-9 and TRBJ2-7, with 8 positions matching TRBD1. Germline lookup yields CDR1 SEHNR and CDR2 FQNEAQ (reference sequence). Germline trimming cut 1 base from V and 6 bases from J; bases unmatched to any gene: 11. The length of the CDR3 is 16 residues.

The chain is built from TRBV19 and TRBJ1-2; D is unresolved. This CDR3 has 15 residues. V lost 7 bases and J 8 bases, leaving 23 bases between the germline ends. Germline V gene lookup returns CDR1 LNHDA and CDR2 SQIVND (reference sequence). In DNA, the CDR3 is TGTGCCAGTATTCTCCCCGCAGGACGGGGTAAGGGCTACACCTTC. It codes for CASILPAGRGKGYTF.

J is TRBJ1-1 and V is TRBV7-9; D is ambiguous. Trimming took 1 base from V and 1 from J, leaving 13 bases between them. Germline loops: CDR1 SEHNR, CDR2 FQNEAQ (reference sequence). The length of the CDR3 is 16 residues. CDR3 in amino acids: CASSLGPGIGNTEAFF. Written as DNA, the CDR3 is TGTGCCAGCAGCTTAGGCCCGGGAATAGGGAACACTGAAGCTTTCTTT.

The chain employs TRBV27 and TRBJ1-4, with D perhaps TRBD1 (5 bases). Germline CDR1 reads MNHEY; CDR2 reads SMNVEV (reference sequence). This CDR3 comprises 13 residues. Between the trimmed V and J ends, which lost 5 bases and 6 bases, there was a span of 10 bases. Here the CDR3 reads CASSQGVDEKLFF. As DNA, the CDR3 is TGTGCCAGCAGTCAGGGTGTCGATGAAAAACTGTTTTTT.